Each of the 28 T cell receptor beta chains below was sequenced from the same sample in a study of T cell responses to AZD1222 COVID-19 vaccine. Sequencing was performed with immunoSEQ multiplex PCR; in TCRdb, only in-frame clones are kept and a portion is missing. The repertoire holds about 130,000 clones, around 92% seen once, with about 1.4% in the top ten. Sample: peripheral blood, taken on day 0 of AZD1222 vaccination. The receptors come from an adult in good health.

The DNA for the CDR3 is TGTGCCAGCAGCCCAATTAGGGCAGAGACCCAGTACTTC. It specifies CASSPIRAETQYF. This chain joins TRBV27 and TRBJ2-5; no clear D. Per germline, CDR1 MNHEY and CDR2 SMNVEV (reference sequence). V lost 6 bases and J 4 bases, leaving 12 bases between the germline ends. CDR3 length: 13 amino acids.

The genes are TRBV5-8 and TRBJ2-1; TRBD2 matches 8 bases. CDR1 and CDR2 (germline): SGHTS, YDEGEE. The V segment lost 4 bases and the J segment 0 bases; nucleotides outside the gene matches: 3. This CDR3 has 15 residues. The CDR3 region is CASSRGGSSYNEQFF. CDR3 sequence (DNA): TGTGCCAGCAGCCGGGGGGGGAGCTCCTACAATGAGCAGTTCTTC.

Only a few counts were recorded for this clone. The CDR3 nucleotides read TGTGCCAGCAGCCATGGCGGGACATCTTACACCGGGGAGCTGTTTTTT. Protein product: CASSHGGTSYTGELFF. The chain joins TRBV11-3 to TRBJ2-2, with D perhaps matching TRBD1 or TRBD2 (6 bases each). Trimming left V 5 bases short and J 3 bases short, with 16 bases between. The CDR3 totals 16 residues. CDR1 SGHNT and CDR2 YENEEA come from the germline V gene.

This rearrangement joins TRBV30 to TRBJ2-2; 8 bases fit TRBD2. CDR3 length equals 15 residues. J lost 3 bases, V lost 2 bases, and 5 bases had no gene match. Germline assignment: CDR1 GTSNPN and CDR2 SVGIG (reference sequence). The CDR3 loop reads CAWSITSGYTGELFF. CDR3 DNA sequence: TGTGCCTGGAGTATAACTAGCGGTTACACCGGGGAGCTGTTTTTT.

This clone was seen a few times. This chain uses TRBV25-1 with TRBJ1-6; D unresolved. V lost 5 bases and J lost 9, with 8 bases in between. Germline V lookup: CDR1 MGHDK, CDR2 SYGVNS. The CDR3 spans 12 residues. CDR3 amino acids: CASSIISSPLHF. The CDR3 coding sequence is TGTGCCAGCAGTATTATTTCTTCACCCCTCCACTTT.

The gene calls are TRBV6-5 and TRBJ2-6; D uncertain. Germline CDR1 and CDR2: MNHEY and SVGAGI. CDR3 length: 15 residues. V lost 2 bases, J lost 0 bases, and 5 bases lay in between. The DNA for the CDR3 is TGTGCCAGCAGTTACGAAAGCTCTGGGGCCAACGTCCTGACTTTC. Translating gives CASSYESSGANVLTF.

The chain employs TRBV4-1 and TRBJ2-3; D gene uncertain. The germline V gene encodes CDR1 MGHRA and CDR2 YSYEKL. CDR3 length equals 16 residues. Trimming cost V 4 bases and J 3 bases, with 17 bases left between them. This CDR3 is CASSLRGTIITDTQYF. CDR3 DNA: TGCGCCAGCAGCCTCCGAGGCACCATCATTACAGATACGCAGTATTTT.

The rearrangement joins TRBV12-3 or TRBV12-4 to TRBJ1-4; D possibly corresponds to TRBD1 (6 bases). This CDR3 spans 13 amino acids. Trimming pared 2 bases from V and 8 bases from J, leaving 9 bases between. In nucleotides, the CDR3 is TGTGCCAGCAGTTTAAATGGACAGGAAAAACTGTTTTTT. As protein: CASSLNGQEKLFF.

The chain joins TRBV27 to TRBJ1-5; no firm D call. This CDR3 spans 15 amino acids. Deletions cut 2 bases from V and 0 bases from J, with 8 bases between. CDR1 is MNHEY, CDR2 SMNVEV, per germline (reference sequence). The CDR3 DNA reads as TGTGCCAGCAGTTTAACCACCAATAGCAATCAGCCCCAGCATTTT. It specifies CASSLTTNSNQPQHF.

This clone was recorded only once. The chain couples TRBV4-3 to TRBJ1-5; D possibly corresponds to TRBD1 (5 bases). The CDR3 sequence is 15 residues long. The V gene lost 0 bases and the J gene lost 6 bases, with 12 bases spanning the gap. Germline CDR1 reads LGHNA; CDR2 reads YSLEER. The CDR3: CASSQDRGASQPQHF. In nucleotides, the CDR3 is TGCGCCAGCAGCCAAGATCGAGGGGCCAGTCAGCCCCAGCATTTT.

The rearrangement joins TRBV4-3 to TRBJ2-1; TRBD2 matches at 10 bases. This CDR3 region has 17 residues. With 0 bases clipped from V and 3 bases from J, the junction kept 5 bases outside the gene matches. The V gene's germline CDR1 is LGHNA and CDR2 YSLEER. The CDR3 here is CASSQERTSGDYNEQFF. For the CDR3, the DNA is TGCGCCAGCAGCCAAGAGCGGACTAGCGGAGACTACAATGAGCAGTTCTTC.

V gene TRBV7-9 combines with J gene TRBJ1-4; perhaps TRBD1 as D (5 bases). Germline CDR1 reads SEHNR; CDR2 reads FQNEAQ (reference sequence). Trimming stripped 4 bases from V and 7 bases from J, with 25 bases between. The CDR3 has 18 amino acids. The CDR3 protein is CASSSFKGRLLRGEKLFF. CDR3 DNA: TGTGCCAGCAGCTCTTTCAAGGGGAGGCTCCTACGAGGTGAAAAACTGTTTTTT.

Notes on this clone: An end of the junction differs from the germline gene, which may be a read error. The V and J genes are TRBV5-5 and TRBJ1-2, with 8 bases that match TRBD1. Germline V gene lookup returns CDR1 SGHKS and CDR2 YYEKEE (reference sequence). CDR3 length equals 13 residues. CDR3 in amino acids: CASSLDRAYGYTF. In nucleotides, the CDR3 is TGTGCCAGCAGTTTGGACAGGGCGTATGGCTACACCTTC. The full variable domain, its missing parts supplied by reference TRBV5-5 and TRBJ1-2, is DAGVTQSPTHLIKTRGQQVTLRCSPISGHKSVSWYQQVLGQGPQFIFQYYEKEERGRGNFPDRFSARQFPNYSSELNVNALLLGDSALYLCASSLDRAYGYTFGSGTRLTVV.

J is TRBJ2-3 and V is TRBV9, with TRBD1 identical over 7 bases. The V gene's germline CDR1 is SGDLS and CDR2 YYNGEE. This CDR3 contains 16 residues. J was trimmed by 0 bases and V by 4 bases; bases with no gene match: 8. The CDR3 reads CASSPGTALSTDTQYF. The CDR3 DNA sequence: TGTGCCAGCAGCCCAGGGACAGCCTTAAGCACAGATACGCAGTATTTT.

V is TRBV28 and J is TRBJ2-1, with D uncertain. The CDR3 consists of 14 residues. Germline V gene sequence: CDR1 MDHEN, CDR2 SYDVKM. The ends were cut back, 4 bases at V and 4 bases at J, with 11 bases in the middle. As DNA, the CDR3 is TGTGCCAGCAGTTCAGGCGCGAAATACAATGAGCAGTTCTTC. Translation gives CASSSGAKYNEQFF.

This sequence joins TRBV18 and TRBJ1-1; no definite D call. Germline V gene sequence: CDR1 KGHSH, CDR2 LQKENI. This CDR3 spans 13 amino acids. Trimming removed 2 bases from V and 8 bases from J, with 12 bases in between. The DNA for the CDR3 is TGTGCCAGCTCACCATTTTCAGTTTCGGAAGCTTTCTTT. Its translation: CASSPFSVSEAFF.

The chain links TRBV18 to TRBJ1-4; no clear D gene. The CDR3 covers 14 residues. Trimming took 1 base from V and 8 from J, leaving 11 bases between them. The germline CDR1 and CDR2 sequences are KGHSH and LQKENI. CDR3 bases: TGTGCCAGCTCACCACGGGAGGGCTTCGAAAAACTGTTTTTT. Protein sequence: CASSPREGFEKLFF.

This sequence joins TRBV28 and TRBJ1-1; a weak D match, TRBD1 (5 bases). Deletions cut 2 bases from V and 4 bases from J, with 11 bases between. Per the germline V gene, CDR1 is MDHEN and CDR2 is SYDVKM. This CDR3 region has 14 residues. The CDR3 region has the DNA TGTGCCAGCAGTTTAGGGGGGGGGAGCACTGAAGCTTTCTTT. The encoded protein is CASSLGGGSTEAFF. The full variable domain, in which reference TRBV28 and TRBJ1-1 provide the parts outside the CDR3, is DVKVTQSSRYLVKRTGEKVFLECVQDMDHENMFWYRQDPGLGLRLIYFSYDVKMKEKGDIPEGYSVSREKKERFSLILESASTNQTSMYLCASSLGGGSTEAFFGQGTRLTVV.

The V gene is TRBV4-1, the J gene TRBJ1-4; D ambiguous. Germline V gene data show CDR1 as MGHRA and CDR2 as YSYEKL. The CDR3 has 15 residues. Trimming pared 4 bases from V and 0 bases from J, leaving 9 bases between. The CDR3 is CASSPNGATNEKLFF. The CDR3 coding sequence is TGCGCCAGCAGCCCTAATGGAGCAACTAATGAAAAACTGTTTTTT.

The chain recombines TRBV6-2 or TRBV6-3 with TRBJ2-7; D is undetermined. V was trimmed by 0 bases and J by 0 bases, leaving 12 bases between them. Germline V CDR1 and CDR2: MNHEY, SVGEGT. The CDR3 consists of 16 residues. CDR3 in DNA: TGTGCCAGCAGTTACTCTGCGAGGTTGAGCTCCTACGAGCAGTACTTC. Protein: CASSYSARLSSYEQYF.

Comment on this clone: At one end the junction does not follow the germline gene, possibly because of a read error. The CDR3 loop reads CASSLDRVTPRQFF. CDR3 DNA: TGTGCTAGCAGCTTAGACCGGGTAACCCCTCGGCAGTTCTTC. The chain uses TRBV7-7 and TRBJ2-1; unclear D gene. Looked up from germline, CDR1 is SSHAT and CDR2 is FNYEAQ (reference sequence). The CDR3 runs 14 residues.

The chain uses TRBV7-9 and TRBJ2-7; 9 bases are shared with TRBD2. Per germline, CDR1 SEHNR and CDR2 FQNEAQ (reference sequence). Trimming at V came to 4 bases and at J to 6 bases, leaving 10 bases not matched to a gene. There are 15 residues in the CDR3. The CDR3 coding sequence is TGTGCCAGCAGCTCCCCTAGCGGGGTCCGTAGCGAGCAGTACTTC. Its protein is CASSSPSGVRSEQYF.

This sequence joins TRBV20-1 and TRBJ2-1; 8 nucleotides match TRBD2. Trimming cost V 5 bases and J 16 bases; bases outside gene matches: 7. CDR1 DFQATT and CDR2 SNEGSKA come from the germline V gene (reference sequence). CDR3 size: 10 residues. Here the CDR3 reads CSAPETSAFF. DNA of the CDR3: TGCAGTGCTCCTGAGACTAGCGCCTTCTTC.

This chain joins TRBV4-1 and TRBJ1-2; the match to TRBD1 covers 7 bases. The V gene's germline CDR1 is MGHRA and CDR2 YSYEKL. With V trimmed by 3 bases and J by 4 bases, 11 bases remained unmatched. CDR3 length: 16 residues. The DNA of the CDR3 is TGCGCCAGCAGCCAGGACCGACAGGGTGGCGGCTATGGCTACACCTTC. This encodes CASSQDRQGGGYGYTF.

V usage is TRBV2 and J usage is TRBJ2-2, with TRBD1 identical over 11 bases. Germline CDR1 reads SNHLY; CDR2 reads FYNNEI. The CDR3 sequence is 18 residues long. The V gene end was trimmed by 7 bases and the J gene end by 6 bases; junction bases not matched to a gene: 16. DNA for the CDR3: TGTGCCAGCACATTTTTCGGGACAGGGGGATGGGAGTCCGGGGAGCTGTTTTTT. Its translation is CASTFFGTGGWESGELFF.

This clone was recorded once. The DNA of the CDR3 is TGTGCCAGCAGCCCGCTCGCCTGGGGGCTCGGAAACACCATATATTTT. Translating it yields CASSPLAWGLGNTIYF. V is TRBV3-1 (or the pseudogene TRBV3-2) and J is TRBJ1-3; tentative D call: TRBD1 (6 bases). Trimming took 4 bases from V and 4 from J, leaving 17 bases between them. In germline, CDR1 is LGHDT, CDR2 YNNKEL (reference sequence). The CDR3 sequence is 16 residues long.

The genes are TRBV28 and TRBJ2-7, with D unclear. CDR1 MDHEN and CDR2 SYDVKM come from the germline V gene. This CDR3 has 15 amino acids. The V and J ends lost 6 bases and 0 bases respectively, with 15 bases between them. DNA for the CDR3: TGTGCCAGCAGCCCTGACATGGGCAGCTCCTACGAGCAGTACTTC. It translates to CASSPDMGSSYEQYF.

This chain connects TRBV15 to TRBJ2-1, with 8 bases fitting TRBD2. Germline trimming cut 5 bases from V and 7 bases from J; bases unmatched to any gene: 10. Germline V gene data show CDR1 as LNHNV and CDR2 as YYDKDF (reference sequence). The CDR3 extends over 15 amino acids. This CDR3 is CATSLDSGKGNEQFF. The CDR3 nucleotides read TGTGCCACCAGCCTCGATAGCGGGAAGGGGAATGAGCAGTTCTTC. The whole variable domain, filled in from reference TRBV15 and TRBJ2-1, reads DAMVIQNPRYQVTQFGKPVTLSCSQTLNHNVMYWYQQKSSQAPKLLFHYYDKDFNNEADTPDNFQSRRPNTSFCFLDIRSPGLGDTAMYLCATSLDSGKGNEQFFGPGTRLTVL.